This T cell receptor beta chain was profiled in a study of PD-1 blockade in classical Hodgkin lymphoma. Only in-frame clones appear in the TCRdb table, and some are missing; sequencing was by immunoSEQ multiplex PCR. The table lists some 38,000 clones, about 82% of them singletons, with approximately 9.9% in the top ten. Relapse was seen in all patients after autologous stem cell transplantation, and brentuximab vedotin exposure was variable. Notes on the study in general: CD4+ TCR diversity climbed significantly by C4D1, unlike CD8+ TCR diversity. Nothing has yet pinned down what causes the repertoire differences, possibly disease activity or prior therapy.

Ten or more counts support this clone. The antigen is undetermined. This CDR3 is built from 16 residues. Deletions cut 0 bases from V and 2 bases from J, with 14 bases between. Germline V gene data show CDR1 as MNHEY and CDR2 as SVGAGI. This chain uses TRBV6-5 with TRBJ2-7; TRBD2 might be the D (6 bases). This clonotype was obtained from a human donor with classical Hodgkin lymphoma. The sequences come from peripheral blood mononuclear cells (PBMCs), collected at baseline. CDR3 DNA sequence: TGTGCCAGCAGTTACTCGGAGGGGTTCGTAGCCTACGAGCAGTACTTC. Protein product: CASSYSEGFVAYEQYF.